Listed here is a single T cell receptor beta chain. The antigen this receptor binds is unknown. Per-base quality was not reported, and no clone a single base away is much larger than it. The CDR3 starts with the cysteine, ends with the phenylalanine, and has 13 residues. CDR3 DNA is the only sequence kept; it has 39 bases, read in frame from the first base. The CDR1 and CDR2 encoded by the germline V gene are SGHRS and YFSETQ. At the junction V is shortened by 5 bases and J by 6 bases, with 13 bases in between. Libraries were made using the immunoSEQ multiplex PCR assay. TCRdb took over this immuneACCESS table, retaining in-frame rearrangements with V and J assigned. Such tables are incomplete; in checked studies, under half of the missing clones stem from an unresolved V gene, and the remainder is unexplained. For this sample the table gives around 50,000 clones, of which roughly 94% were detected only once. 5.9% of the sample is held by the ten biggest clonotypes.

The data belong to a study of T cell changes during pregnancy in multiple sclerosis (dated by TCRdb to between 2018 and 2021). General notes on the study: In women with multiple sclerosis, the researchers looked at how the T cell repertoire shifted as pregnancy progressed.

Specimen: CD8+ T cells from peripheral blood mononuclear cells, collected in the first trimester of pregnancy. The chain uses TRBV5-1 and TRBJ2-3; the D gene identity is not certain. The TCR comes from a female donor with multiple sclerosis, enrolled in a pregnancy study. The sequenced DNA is TGCGCCAGCAGGCAGGCTCGCGAGGATACGCAGTATTTT. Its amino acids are CASRQAREDTQYF.